The present entry profiles one T cell receptor beta chain with its context. The target antigen is unknown. Time point: week 47, end of study. Vaccination comprised doses that each held 300 ug of mutant IDH1 20-mer peptide, plus topical imiquimod. Germline CDR1 reads PRHDT; CDR2 reads FYEKMQ (reference sequence). The CDR3 covers 14 residues. The sample comes from a study of a mutant IDH1 vaccine in newly diagnosed glioma. Looking at the study overall: Vaccines began 4-6 weeks after radiotherapy alone, or with temozolomide cycles. V12 took place at week 35, and V13 at week 47. Study findings and constraints: Among top peripheral T cell clonotypes, changes seemed unrelated to pseudoprogression.

Here immunoSEQ multiplex PCR was the method, and the copy in TCRdb shows in-frame clones only, minus some. The repertoire holds about 94,000 clones, roughly 90% seen once, with 0.6% to 0.95% in the top ten. The chain carries TRBV13 and TRBJ2-5; 11 bases line up with TRBD1. Near its end, the DNA agrees better with TRBJ2-7, so the J call may be wrong. Source: PBMCs, taken from a glioma patient whose treatment included an IDH1 peptide vaccine. The TCR comes from a woman in her forties or fifties with glioma. In nucleotides, the CDR3 is TGTGCCAGCAGCTGGACAGGGGGCAGGTACGAGCAGTACTTC. It encodes CASSWTGGRYEQYF.